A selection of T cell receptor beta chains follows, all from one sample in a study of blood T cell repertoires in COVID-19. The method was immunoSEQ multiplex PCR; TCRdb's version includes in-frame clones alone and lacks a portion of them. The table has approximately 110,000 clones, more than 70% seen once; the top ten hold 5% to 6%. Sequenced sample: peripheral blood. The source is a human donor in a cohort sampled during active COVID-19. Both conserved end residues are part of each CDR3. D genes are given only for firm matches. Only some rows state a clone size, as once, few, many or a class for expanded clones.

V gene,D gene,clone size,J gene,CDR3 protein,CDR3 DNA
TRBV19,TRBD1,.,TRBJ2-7,CASSISRHRGSYEQYF,TGTGCCAGTAGTATCTCCCGACACAGGGGGAGCTACGAGCAGTACTTC
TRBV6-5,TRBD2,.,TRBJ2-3,CATYAGGRVTDTQYF,TGTGCCACTTACGCGGGCGGGAGGGTGACAGATACGCAGTATTTT
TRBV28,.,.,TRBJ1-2,CASSPEPRLDYGYTF,TGTGCCAGCAGTCCAGAGCCACGGCTAGACTATGGCTACACCTTC
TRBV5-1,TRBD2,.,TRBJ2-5,CASSWGLAGGYNTETQYF,TGCGCCAGCAGCTGGGGACTAGCGGGAGGGTACAATACAGAGACCCAGTACTTC
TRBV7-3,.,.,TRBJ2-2,CASSLQGGNTGELFF,TGTGCCAGCAGCTTACAGGGGGGAAACACCGGGGAGCTGTTTTTT
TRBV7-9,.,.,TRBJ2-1,CASSFYPRGGSYNEQFF,TGTGCCAGCAGCTTTTACCCCCGAGGGGGCTCCTACAATGAGCAGTTCTTC
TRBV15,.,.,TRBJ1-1,CATSGGNRVPEAFF,TGTGCCACCAGCGGCGGAAACAGGGTCCCTGAAGCTTTCTTT
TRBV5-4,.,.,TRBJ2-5,CASSRKTGTETQYF,TGTGCCAGCAGCCGTAAAACAGGCACGGAGACCCAGTACTTC
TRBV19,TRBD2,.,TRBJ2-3,CASSFLLLAGNLDTQYF,TGTGCCAGTAGTTTCCTACTTTTAGCGGGCAACTTAGATACGCAGTATTTT
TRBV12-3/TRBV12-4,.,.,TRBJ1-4,CASSPNRDEKLFF,TGTGCCAGCAGCCCAAACAGGGATGAAAAACTGTTTTTT
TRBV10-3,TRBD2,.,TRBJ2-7,CATGGDGYEQYF,TGTGCCACGGGGGGGGATGGCTACGAGCAGTACTTC
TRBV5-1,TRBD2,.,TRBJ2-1,CASREVGSGLDYNEQFF,TGCGCCAGCAGGGAGGTTGGGTCGGGACTAGACTACAATGAGCAGTTCTTC
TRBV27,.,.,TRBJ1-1,CANSDTEAFF,TGTGCCAACTCGGACACTGAAGCTTTCTTT
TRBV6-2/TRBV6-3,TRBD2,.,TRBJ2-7,CASSYGEWEGREQYF,TGTGCCAGCAGTTACGGGGAGTGGGAGGGCCGTGAGCAGTACTTC
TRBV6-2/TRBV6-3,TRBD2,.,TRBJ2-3,CASSSLAGGPVGTQYF,TGTGCCAGCAGTTCTCTAGCGGGAGGGCCTGTTGGTACGCAGTATTTT
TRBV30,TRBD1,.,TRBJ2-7,CAWSEPGGSYEQYF,TGTGCCTGGAGTGAGCCAGGGGGTAGCTACGAGCAGTACTTC
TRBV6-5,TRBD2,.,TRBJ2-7,CASSTPGRDYEQYF,TGTGCCAGCAGTACCCCGGGGAGGGACTACGAGCAGTACTTC
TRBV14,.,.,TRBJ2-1,CASSQDTPKFAKQFF,TGTGCCAGCAGCCAAGATACGCCTAAATTCGCGAAGCAGTTCTTC
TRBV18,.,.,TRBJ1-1,CASSLSWGGLGATEAFF,TGTGCCAGCTCACTCTCTTGGGGGGGGCTCGGGGCCACTGAAGCTTTCTTT
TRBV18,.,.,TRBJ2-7,CASSPTTSIYEQYF,TGTGCCAGCTCACCAACCACATCGATCTACGAGCAGTACTTC
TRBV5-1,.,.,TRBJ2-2,CASSPGLNTGELFF,TGCGCCAGCAGCCCCGGACTCAACACCGGGGAGCTGTTTTTT
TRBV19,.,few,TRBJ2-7,CASSSWGGYEQYF,TGTGCCAGTAGTTCTTGGGGCGGCTACGAGCAGTACTTC
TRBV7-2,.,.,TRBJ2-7,CASSVDSASYEQYF,TGTGCCAGCAGCGTCGACAGCGCCTCCTACGAGCAGTACTTC
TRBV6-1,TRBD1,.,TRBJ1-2,CASRETLKQGDANYGYTF,TGTGCCAGCAGAGAAACCCTTAAACAGGGGGATGCTAACTATGGCTACACCTTC
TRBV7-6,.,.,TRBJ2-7,CASSSPPGSGEQYF,TGTGCCAGCAGCTCCCCTCCGGGTTCGGGCGAGCAGTACTTC
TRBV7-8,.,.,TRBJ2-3,CASSLRVAIGGTDTQYF,TGTGCCAGCAGCTTACGGGTGGCGATTGGCGGCACAGATACGCAGTATTTT
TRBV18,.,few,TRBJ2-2,CASSVGAGYTGELFF,TGTGCCAGCTCAGTAGGCGCGGGGTACACCGGGGAGCTGTTTTTT
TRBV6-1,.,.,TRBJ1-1,CASSDAGPDTEAFF,TGTGCCAGCAGTGACGCTGGGCCGGACACTGAAGCTTTCTTT
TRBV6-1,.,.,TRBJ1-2,CASSEAPGSNYGYTF,TGTGCCAGCAGTGAAGCGCCAGGGTCGAACTATGGCTACACCTTC
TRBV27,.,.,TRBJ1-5,CASSLLGTNQPQHF,TGTGCCAGCAGTTTATTAGGGACTAATCAGCCCCAGCATTTT
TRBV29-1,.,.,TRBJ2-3,CSVINRDPTDTQYF,TGCAGCGTGATAAACAGAGACCCCACAGATACGCAGTATTTT
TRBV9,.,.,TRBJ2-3,CASSVRDFPTDTQYF,TGTGCCAGCAGCGTGAGGGATTTCCCCACAGATACGCAGTATTTT
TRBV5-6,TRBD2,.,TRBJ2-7,CASGPIGTSSHEQYF,TGTGCCAGCGGCCCCATAGGGACTAGCTCCCACGAGCAGTACTTC
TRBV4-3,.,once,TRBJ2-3,CASSQDQAKDTQYF,TGCGCCAGCAGCCAAGATCAGGCCAAAGATACGCAGTATTTT
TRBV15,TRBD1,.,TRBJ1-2,CATSRDFKRTGPQRVYGYTF,TGTGCCACCAGCAGAGATTTTAAGAGGACAGGCCCTCAGCGGGTCTATGGCTACACCTTC
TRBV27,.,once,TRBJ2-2,CASRRNTGELFF,TGTGCCAGCAGGAGGAACACCGGGGAGCTGTTTTTT
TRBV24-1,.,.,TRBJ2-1,CATSDPQGDEQFF,TGTGCCACCAGTGATCCACAGGGCGATGAGCAGTTCTTC
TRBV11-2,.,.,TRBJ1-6,CASSFTGPGSPLHF,TGTGCCAGCAGCTTTACAGGGCCCGGTTCACCCCTCCACTTT
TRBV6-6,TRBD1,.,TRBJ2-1,CASGRTGNMNEQFF,TGTGCCAGCGGGAGGACAGGGAATATGAATGAGCAGTTCTTC
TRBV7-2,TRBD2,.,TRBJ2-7,CASSLDTSGGWSNEQYF,TGTGCCAGCAGCTTAGACACTAGCGGGGGATGGAGTAACGAGCAGTACTTC
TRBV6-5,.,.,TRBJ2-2,CASSYTGNSVGGELFF,TGTGCCAGCAGTTACACAGGGAATAGCGTAGGCGGGGAGCTGTTTTTT
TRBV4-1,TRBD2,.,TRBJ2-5,CASSLHPGLEETQYF,TGCGCCAGCAGCCTCCACCCGGGACTAGAGGAGACCCAGTACTTC